Below, 3 T cell receptor beta chains from the same sample are listed, as sequenced in a study of blood T cell repertoires in COVID-19. Profiled with immunoSEQ multiplex PCR; TCRdb holds only in-frame clones, not every one. Seen here are roughly 200,000 clones, approximately 87% observed once, and the top ten hold 3% to 3.5%. Source material: PBMCs or T cells enriched from blood (not recorded which). The receptors were gathered from a woman aged 45-65 years in a cohort exposed to, infected with or recovered from COVID-19 (not recorded which).

The rearrangement links TRBV27 to TRBJ2-1, with TRBD2 identical over 7 bases. In germline, CDR1 is MNHEY, CDR2 SMNVEV (reference sequence). The CDR3 length is 15 residues. With 4 bases clipped from V and 3 bases from J, the junction kept 6 bases outside the gene matches. The CDR3: CASSYPAGDYNEQFF. The CDR3 bases are TGTGCCAGCAGTTATCCGGCGGGGGACTACAATGAGCAGTTCTTC.

The rearrangement joins TRBV2 to TRBJ2-7, with 11 bases that match TRBD1. From germline, CDR1 is SNHLY and CDR2 FYNNEI. V shed 6 bases, J shed 3 bases, and the junction held 4 bases outside the gene matches. The CDR3 has 14 amino acids. The CDR3 DNA sequence: TGTGCCAGCAGGGCCGGGACAGGGGGCTACGAGCAGTACTTC. Translation: CASRAGTGGYEQYF. Filled out from reference TRBV2 and TRBJ2-7, the complete variable domain reads EPEVTQTPSHQVTQMGQEVILRCVPISNHLYFYWYRQILGQKVEFLVSFYNNEISEKSEIFDDQFSVERPDGSNFTLKIRSTKLEDSAMYFCASRAGTGGYEQYFGPGTRLTVT.

The V gene is TRBV5-5, the J gene TRBJ2-1; 7 nucleotides match TRBD2. Per germline, CDR1 SGHKS and CDR2 YYEKEE (reference sequence). This CDR3 spans 15 amino acids. Trimming cost V 4 bases and J 4 bases; bases outside gene matches: 8. The CDR3 here is CASSRGGAKYNEQFF. CDR3 DNA: TGTGCCAGCAGCCGGGGAGGGGCTAAATACAATGAGCAGTTCTTC.